This T cell receptor (beta chain) was recovered during a study of blood T cell repertoires in COVID-19. Study-level background: T cells, B-cell-depleted T cells, or PBMCs supplied cDNA or gDNA.

With 6 bases removed from V and 8 bases from J, the gap between germline ends came to 14 bases. Germline CDR1 and CDR2: MNHEY and SVGAGI. This CDR3 is built from 13 residues. In the original workflow: Reference gene primer amplification yielded estimated nucleated cell counts. Sequencing used immunoSEQ multiplex PCR; TCRdb keeps in-frame clones, though not all of them. V, J and clone size were drawn from that table, and D and trimming were deduced from the DNA. The repertoire holds approximately 130,000 clones, with roughly 71% as singletons. This receptor was obtained from a man older than 75 with acute or convalescent COVID-19. Sample: peripheral blood. This chain joins TRBV6-5 and TRBJ1-5; D is perhaps TRBD1 (5 bases). The CDR3 here is CASRRTPGEPQHF. CDR3 DNA: TGTGCCAGCAGGCGGACACCGGGGGAGCCCCAGCATTTT.